This T cell receptor beta chain came from a study of control samples from healthy donors and cancer patients. Assay used: immunoSEQ multiplex PCR; TCRdb lists only in-frame clones, some missing. Found here are more than 65,000 clones, 70% to 90% of them singletons; the top ten hold 1.9%. The germline V and J ends were trimmed by 2 bases and 7 bases, with 14 bases remaining between them. Germline V CDR1 and CDR2: MNHEY, SVGAGI. The CDR3 spans 15 residues. The sample was PBMCs. The receptor was derived from a woman aged 60-75 years with head and neck cancer. V usage is TRBV6-5 and J usage is TRBJ2-2; a possible D gene is TRBD1 (5 bases). DNA of the CDR3: TGTGCCAGCAGTTACCGCGTGGGGCGGATCGGGGAGCTGTTTTTT. Its protein is CASSYRVGRIGELFF.